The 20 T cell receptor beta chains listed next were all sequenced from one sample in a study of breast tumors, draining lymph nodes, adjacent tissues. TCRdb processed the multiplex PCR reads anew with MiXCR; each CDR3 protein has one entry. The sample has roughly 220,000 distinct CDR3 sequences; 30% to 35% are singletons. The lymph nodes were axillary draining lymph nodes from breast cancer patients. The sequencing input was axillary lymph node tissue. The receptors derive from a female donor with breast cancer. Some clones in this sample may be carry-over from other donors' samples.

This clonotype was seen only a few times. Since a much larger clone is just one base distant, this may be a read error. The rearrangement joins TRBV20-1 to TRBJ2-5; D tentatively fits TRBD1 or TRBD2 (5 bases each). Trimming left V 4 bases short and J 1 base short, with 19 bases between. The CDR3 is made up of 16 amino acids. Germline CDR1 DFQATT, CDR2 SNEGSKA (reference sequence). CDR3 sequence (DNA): TGCAGTGCTATCCCCTCGGCCCGGGGCCCCCAAGAGACCCAGTACTTC. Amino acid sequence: CSAIPSARGPQETQYF.

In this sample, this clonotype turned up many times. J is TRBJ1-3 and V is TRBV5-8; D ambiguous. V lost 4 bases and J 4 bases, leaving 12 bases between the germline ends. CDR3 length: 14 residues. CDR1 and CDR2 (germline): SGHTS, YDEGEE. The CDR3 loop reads CASSKAHQGNTIYF. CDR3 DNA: TGTGCCAGCAGCAAGGCACACCAAGGAAACACCATATATTTT.

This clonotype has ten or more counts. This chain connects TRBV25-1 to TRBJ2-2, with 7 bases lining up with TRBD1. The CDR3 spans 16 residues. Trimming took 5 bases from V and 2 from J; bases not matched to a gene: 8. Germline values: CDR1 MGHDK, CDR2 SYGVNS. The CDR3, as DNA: TGTGCCAGCAGTCGACCCGGGACAGTCAACACCGGGGAGCTGTTTTTT. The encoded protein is CASSRPGTVNTGELFF.

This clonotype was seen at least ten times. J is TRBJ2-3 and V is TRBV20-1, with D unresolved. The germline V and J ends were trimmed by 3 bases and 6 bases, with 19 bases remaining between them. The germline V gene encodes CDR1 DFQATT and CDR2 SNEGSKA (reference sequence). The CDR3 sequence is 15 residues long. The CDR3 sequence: CSASENLGSLDTQYF. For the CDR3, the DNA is TGCAGTGCTAGTGAAAACCTAGGTTCCTTGGATACGCAGTATTTT.

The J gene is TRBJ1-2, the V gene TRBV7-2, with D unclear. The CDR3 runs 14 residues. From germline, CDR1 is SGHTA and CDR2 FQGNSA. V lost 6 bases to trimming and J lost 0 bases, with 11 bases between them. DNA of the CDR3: TGTGCCAGCAGTTTTAATGAAGCTAACTATGGCTACACCTTC. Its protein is CASSFNEANYGYTF.

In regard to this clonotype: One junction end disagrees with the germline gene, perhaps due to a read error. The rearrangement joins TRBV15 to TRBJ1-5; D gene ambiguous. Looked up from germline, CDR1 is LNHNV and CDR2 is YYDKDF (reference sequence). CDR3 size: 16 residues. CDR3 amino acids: CAASSQDPQNNQPQHF. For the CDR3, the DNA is TGTGCCGCCAGCAGCCAAGACCCACAGAACAATCAGCCCCAGCATTTT.

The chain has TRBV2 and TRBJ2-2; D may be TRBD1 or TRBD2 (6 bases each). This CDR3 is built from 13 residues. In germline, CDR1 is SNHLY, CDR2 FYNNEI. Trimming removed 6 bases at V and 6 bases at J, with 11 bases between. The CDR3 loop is CASRGGSAGELFF. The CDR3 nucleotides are TGTGCCAGCAGGGGGGGCAGTGCCGGGGAGCTGTTTTTT.

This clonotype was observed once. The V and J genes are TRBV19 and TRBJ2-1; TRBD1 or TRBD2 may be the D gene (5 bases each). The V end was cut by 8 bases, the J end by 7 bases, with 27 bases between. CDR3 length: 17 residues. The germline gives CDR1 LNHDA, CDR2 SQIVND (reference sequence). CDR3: CASSSPAGLGAPNEQFF. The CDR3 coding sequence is TGTGCCAGTTCCTCCCCCGCCGGACTCGGGGCCCCTAATGAGCAGTTCTTC.

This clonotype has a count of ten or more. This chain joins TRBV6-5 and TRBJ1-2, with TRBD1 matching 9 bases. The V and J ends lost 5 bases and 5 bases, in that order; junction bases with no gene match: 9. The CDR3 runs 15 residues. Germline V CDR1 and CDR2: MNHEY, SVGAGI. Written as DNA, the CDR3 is TGTGCCAGCAGTGGGGCGGGACAGGGAGAGTATGGCTACACCTTC. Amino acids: CASSGAGQGEYGYTF.

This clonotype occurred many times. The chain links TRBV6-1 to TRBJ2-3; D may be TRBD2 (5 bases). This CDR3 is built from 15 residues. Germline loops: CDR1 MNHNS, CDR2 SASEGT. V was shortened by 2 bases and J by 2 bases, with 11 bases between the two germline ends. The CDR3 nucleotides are TGTGCCAGCAGTGAACGGAGGCGGGCCACAGATACGCAGTATTTT. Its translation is CASSERRRATDTQYF.

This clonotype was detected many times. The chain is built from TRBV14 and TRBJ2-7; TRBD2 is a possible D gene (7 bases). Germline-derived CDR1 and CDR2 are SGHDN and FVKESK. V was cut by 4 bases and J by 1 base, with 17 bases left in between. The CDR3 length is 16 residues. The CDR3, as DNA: TGTGCCAGCAGCCGAGGGGGGGGCGCGGGTTCCTACGAGCAGTACTTC. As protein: CASSRGGGAGSYEQYF.

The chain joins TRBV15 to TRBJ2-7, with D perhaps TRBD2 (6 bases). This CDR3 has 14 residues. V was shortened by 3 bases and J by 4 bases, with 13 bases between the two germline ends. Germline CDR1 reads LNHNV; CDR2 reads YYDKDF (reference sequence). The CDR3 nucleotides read TGTGCCACCAGCAGTGATCGGAGGGGTTACGAGCAGTACTTC. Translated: CATSSDRRGYEQYF.

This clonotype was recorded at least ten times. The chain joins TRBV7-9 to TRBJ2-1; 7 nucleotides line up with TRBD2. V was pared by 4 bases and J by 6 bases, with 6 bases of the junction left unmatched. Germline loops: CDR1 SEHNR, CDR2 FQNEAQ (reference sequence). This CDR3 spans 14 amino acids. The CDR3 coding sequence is TGTGCCAGCAGCTCGGACCCGGGGGGCAATGAGCAGTTCTTC. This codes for CASSSDPGGNEQFF.

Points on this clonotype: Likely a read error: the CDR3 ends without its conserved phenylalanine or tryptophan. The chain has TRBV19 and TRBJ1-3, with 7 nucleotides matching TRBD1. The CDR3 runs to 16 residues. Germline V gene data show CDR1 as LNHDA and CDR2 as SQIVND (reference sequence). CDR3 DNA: TGTGCTAGTAGGGCCGGGACAGAGAACTCTGGAAACACCATATATTCT. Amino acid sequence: CASRAGTENSGNTIYS.

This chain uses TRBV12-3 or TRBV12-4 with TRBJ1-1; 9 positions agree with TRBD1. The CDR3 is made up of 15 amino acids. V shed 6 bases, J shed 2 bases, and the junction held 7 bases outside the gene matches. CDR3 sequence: CASSEGQGLNTEAFF. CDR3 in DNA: TGTGCCAGCAGCGAGGGACAGGGTCTTAACACTGAAGCTTTCTTT.

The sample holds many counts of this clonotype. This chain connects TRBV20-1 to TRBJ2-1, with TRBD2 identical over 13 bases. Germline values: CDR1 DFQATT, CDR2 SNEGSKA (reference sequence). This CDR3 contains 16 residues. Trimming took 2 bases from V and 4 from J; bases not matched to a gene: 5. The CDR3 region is CSARLWTSGSYNEQFF. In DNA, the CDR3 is TGCAGTGCTAGACTCTGGACTAGCGGGAGTTACAATGAGCAGTTCTTC.

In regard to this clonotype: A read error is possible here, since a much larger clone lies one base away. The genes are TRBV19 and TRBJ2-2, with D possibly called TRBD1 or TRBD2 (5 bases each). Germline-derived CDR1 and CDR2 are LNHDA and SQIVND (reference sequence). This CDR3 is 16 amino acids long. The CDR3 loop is CASSPRDPRGTGELLF. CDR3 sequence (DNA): TGTGCCAGTAGTCCCAGGGACCCTCGGGGCACCGGGGAGCTGCTTTTT.

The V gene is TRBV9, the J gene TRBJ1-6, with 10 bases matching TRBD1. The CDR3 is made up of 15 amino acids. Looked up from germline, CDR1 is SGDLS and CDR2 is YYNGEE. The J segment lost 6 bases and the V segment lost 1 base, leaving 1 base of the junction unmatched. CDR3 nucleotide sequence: TGTGCCAGCAGCGTACGGGACAGGGGTAATTCACCCCTCCACTTT. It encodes CASSVRDRGNSPLHF.

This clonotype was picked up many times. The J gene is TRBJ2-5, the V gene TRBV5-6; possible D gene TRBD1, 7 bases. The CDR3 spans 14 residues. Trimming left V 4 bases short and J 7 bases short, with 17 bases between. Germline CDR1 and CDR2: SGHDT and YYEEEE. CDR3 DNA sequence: TGTGCCAGCAGCCAGAAGGCGCAGGGGGGGACCCAGTACTTC. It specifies CASSQKAQGGTQYF.

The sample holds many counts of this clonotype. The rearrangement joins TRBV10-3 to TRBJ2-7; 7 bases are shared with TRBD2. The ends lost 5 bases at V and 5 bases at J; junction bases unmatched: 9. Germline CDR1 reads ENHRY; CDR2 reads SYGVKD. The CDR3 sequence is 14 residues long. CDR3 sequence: CAISSRTSSHEQYF. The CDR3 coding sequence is TGTGCCATCAGTAGCCGGACTAGTAGTCACGAGCAGTACTTC.